The 23 T cell receptor beta chains presented below share a single source sample, sequenced in a study of T cell repertoires in cytomegalovirus infection. TCRdb analysed the reads with MiXCR anew, one entry per CDR3 protein. The sample consists of roughly 240,000 distinct CDR3 sequences, around 6.4% of them appearing once. The source material was PBMCs. Receptors originate from a human donor in good health (CMV status not recorded). Some clones in this sample may be carry-over from other donors' samples.

Many counts were recorded for this clonotype. The chain is built from TRBV10-3 and TRBJ2-2; a possible D gene is TRBD2 (5 bases). V lost 8 bases and J 0 bases, leaving 10 bases between the germline ends. The CDR3 consists of 14 residues. Germline values: CDR1 ENHRY, CDR2 SYGVKD. The CDR3 bases are TGTGCCATCCGGGAACCCGCGAACACCGGGGAGCTGTTTTTT. This translates into CAIREPANTGELFF.

This clonotype was seen many times. The V call is TRBV6-2 or TRBV6-3, the J call TRBJ1-2; no reliable D call. V lost 5 bases to trimming and J lost 6 bases, with 10 bases between them. The V gene's germline CDR1 is MNHEY and CDR2 SVGEGT. The CDR3 has 12 residues. The chain's CDR3 is CASSPRTDGYTF. CDR3 DNA sequence: TGTGCCAGCAGTCCTCGGACGGATGGCTACACCTTC.

This clonotype was counted many times. This chain uses TRBV28 with TRBJ1-2, with TRBD1 as a possible D gene (5 bases). This CDR3 region has 16 residues. Germline V gene sequence: CDR1 MDHEN, CDR2 SYDVKM. Between the trimmed V and J ends, which lost 1 base and 4 bases, there was a span of 16 bases. In DNA form, the CDR3 reads TGTGCCAGCAGTTTATACGGGACCTATTCCTCCTATGGCTACACCTTC. Translated: CASSLYGTYSSYGYTF.

There are many counts of this clonotype. This sequence joins TRBV12-3 or TRBV12-4 and TRBJ1-1, with 8 positions matching TRBD1. The CDR3 sequence is 14 residues long. Germline trimming cut 5 bases from V and 11 bases from J; bases unmatched to any gene: 13. Here the CDR3 DNA reads TGTGCCAGCAGTCCAGGGGGCAAAGGGTTAGTGGCTTTCTTT. Its protein product is CASSPGGKGLVAFF.

This clonotype came up a few times. The rearrangement links TRBV15 to TRBJ2-7; no reliable D call. CDR3 length: 13 amino acids. The V end was cut by 6 bases, the J end by 3 bases, with 12 bases between. Germline V gene sequence: CDR1 LNHNV, CDR2 YYDKDF (reference sequence). CDR3 DNA sequence: TGTGCCACCAGACGTATAGGCGACTACGAGCAGTACTTC. Protein product: CATRRIGDYEQYF.

This clonotype showed up many times. This rearrangement joins TRBV6-2 or TRBV6-3 to TRBJ2-1; 7 bases are shared with TRBD1. This CDR3 has 16 amino acids. The germline CDR1 and CDR2 sequences are MNHEY and SVGEGT. The ends lost 7 bases at V and 6 bases at J; junction bases unmatched: 15. This chain's CDR3 is CASKGHRDSLSNEQFF. For the CDR3, the DNA is TGTGCCAGCAAGGGGCACCGGGACAGCCTCTCCAATGAGCAGTTCTTC.

This clonotype appeared many times. This chain joins TRBV7-3 and TRBJ1-1, with D hard to call. Germline-derived CDR1 and CDR2 are SGHTA and FQGTGA. The CDR3 is 14 amino acids. V dropped 3 bases and J dropped 2 bases, with 10 bases sitting between them. The CDR3 region is CASSFTVQNTEAFF. The CDR3 coding sequence is TGTGCCAGCAGCTTCACAGTACAAAACACTGAAGCTTTCTTT.

This clonotype was recorded at least ten times. The V call is TRBV14, the J call TRBJ2-3; 11 bases fit TRBD2. The CDR3 extends over 16 amino acids. Germline V gene lookup returns CDR1 SGHDN and CDR2 FVKESK. V was clipped by 5 bases and J by 6 bases; unmatched bases: 10. The CDR3 region has the DNA TGTGCCAGCAGCTCCCTAGCGGGGGGCCTGACGGATACGCAGTATTTT. Translated: CASSSLAGGLTDTQYF.

This clonotype was seen only a few times. V and J are TRBV20-1 and TRBJ1-1, with TRBD1 as a possible D gene (6 bases). This CDR3 has 13 residues. Between the trimmed V and J ends, which lost 3 bases and 5 bases, there was a span of 13 bases. CDR1 and CDR2 (germline): DFQATT, SNEGSKA (reference sequence). The CDR3 DNA follows: TGCAGTGCTAGTCTGGGGGCGCGGACTGAAGCTTTCTTT. Its protein is CSASLGARTEAFF.

Many counts were recorded for this clonotype. This chain connects TRBV10-3 to TRBJ2-7, with TRBD1 as a possible D gene (6 bases). Per germline, CDR1 ENHRY and CDR2 SYGVKD. The CDR3 length is 17 residues. V was cut by 10 bases and J by 2 bases, with 27 bases left in between. CDR3 sequence reads: CASHRANALLLTYEQYF. CDR3 nucleotide sequence: TGTGCCAGCCACAGGGCCAACGCTTTACTTCTCACCTACGAGCAGTACTTC.

The sample holds many counts of this clonotype. V gene TRBV12-3 or TRBV12-4 combines with J gene TRBJ1-6; D is possibly TRBD1 (5 bases). Trimming left V 8 bases short and J 7 bases short, with 18 bases between. The CDR3 runs 15 residues. The CDR3 DNA is TGTGCCAGCTCGGTAGGGCAGGGACGAAATTCACCCCTCCACTTT. It yields the protein CASSVGQGRNSPLHF.

This clonotype came up a few times. This chain uses TRBV24-1 with TRBJ1-1, with 12 positions matching TRBD1. The V gene end was trimmed by 4 bases and the J gene end by 2 bases; junction bases not matched to a gene: 1. The CDR3 runs to 15 residues. CDR1 is KGHDR, CDR2 SFDVKD, per germline. The CDR3 is CATSEGTGGNTEAFF. DNA of the CDR3: TGTGCCACCAGTGAAGGGACAGGGGGCAACACTGAAGCTTTCTTT.

This clonotype occurred many times. V usage is TRBV11-2 and J usage is TRBJ1-3, with a tentative D call TRBD1 (6 bases). The ends were cut back, 5 bases at V and 4 bases at J, with 12 bases in the middle. The CDR3 consists of 14 residues. In germline, CDR1 is SGHAT, CDR2 FQNNGV. The CDR3 reads CASSIQGSGNTIYF. In nucleotides, the CDR3 is TGTGCCAGCAGCATACAGGGTTCGGGAAACACCATATATTTT.

This clonotype was observed many times. DNA of the CDR3: TGTGCCAGCAGCTTGGGGGCGTTGTACTATGGCTACACCTTC. It codes for CASSLGALYYGYTF. The chain employs TRBV5-6 and TRBJ1-2; no reliable D call. Deletions cut 0 bases from V and 3 bases from J, with 9 bases between. The germline V gene has CDR1 SGHDT and CDR2 YYEEEE. CDR3 length equals 14 residues.

In regard to this clonotype: This may be a read error, as it is one base from a much larger clone. This chain joins TRBV7-2 and TRBJ2-1; D is unclear. Germline CDR1 is SGHTA and CDR2 is FQGNSA. Deletions cut 5 bases from V and 4 bases from J, with 9 bases between. The CDR3 totals 13 residues. CDR3: CASSIDGYNEQFF. CDR3 bases: TGTGCCAGCAGCATTGACGGGTACAATGAGCAGTTCTTC.

This clonotype was picked up many times. This sequence joins TRBV25-1 and TRBJ2-7; 8 bases fit TRBD2. The CDR3 loop spans 15 amino acids. V was pared by 7 bases and J by 1 base, with 9 bases of the junction left unmatched. Looked up from germline, CDR1 is MGHDK and CDR2 is SYGVNS. The CDR3 loop reads CASTGRRGGSYEQYF. In nucleotides, the CDR3 is TGTGCCAGCACTGGGCGCCGGGGGGGGTCCTACGAGCAGTACTTC.

This clonotype has ten or more counts. The genes are TRBV28 and TRBJ2-7; the match to TRBD2 covers 8 bases. The junction had 7 bases not matched to a gene; V was cut back by 7 bases and J by 2 bases. CDR3 length: 14 amino acids. Germline CDR1 reads MDHEN; CDR2 reads SYDVKM. The CDR3 sequence: CASTLRGETYEQYF. CDR3 DNA sequence: TGTGCCAGCACCTTGCGGGGGGAAACCTACGAGCAGTACTTC. Full variable domain (missing parts from reference TRBV28 and TRBJ2-7): DVKVTQSSRYLVKRTGEKVFLECVQDMDHENMFWYRQDPGLGLRLIYFSYDVKMKEKGDIPEGYSVSREKKERFSLILESASTNQTSMYLCASTLRGETYEQYFGPGTRLTVT.

V and J are TRBV2 and TRBJ2-3; TRBD2 is a possible D gene (6 bases). The V end was cut by 8 bases, the J end by 3 bases, with 15 bases between. This CDR3 is built from 14 residues. CDR1 is SNHLY and CDR2 is FYNNEI in the germline V gene. The CDR3 spells CASYGGLGTDTQYF. The DNA of the CDR3 is TGTGCCAGCTATGGGGGACTGGGAACAGATACGCAGTATTTT.

This clonotype was recorded many times. The J gene is TRBJ1-2, the V gene TRBV28; D gene uncertain. Looked up from germline, CDR1 is MDHEN and CDR2 is SYDVKM. This CDR3 comprises 13 residues. V shed 6 bases and J shed 8 bases, with 16 bases lying between them. The CDR3 bases are TGTGCCAGCAGCCCAACCCCATTTTTGGGCTACACCTTC. This codes for CASSPTPFLGYTF.

Many counts were recorded for this clonotype. V usage is TRBV7-2 and J usage is TRBJ1-1; D is ambiguous. Germline-derived CDR1 and CDR2 are SGHTA and FQGNSA. The V and J ends lost 3 bases and 1 base respectively, with 9 bases between them. The CDR3 has 14 residues. In DNA, the CDR3 is TGTGCCAGCAGCTTTCCGGGAGGGAACACTGAAGCTTTCTTT. This sequence encodes CASSFPGGNTEAFF.

This clonotype was seen many times. The CDR3 reads CASMPGPSSLTGNTIYF. Here the CDR3 DNA reads TGTGCCAGTATGCCGGGACCGAGTTCCCTTACGGGAAACACCATATATTTT. The V call is TRBV19, the J call TRBJ1-3, with a weak D call TRBD1 (5 bases). Germline V gene lookup returns CDR1 LNHDA and CDR2 SQIVND (reference sequence). V shed 7 bases and J shed 4 bases, with 23 bases lying between them. The CDR3 covers 17 residues.

This clonotype appeared many times. The V gene is TRBV7-2, the J gene TRBJ1-1; tentatively, D is TRBD1 (6 bases). Germline CDR1 SGHTA, CDR2 FQGNSA. CDR3 size: 11 residues. V dropped 6 bases and J dropped 6 bases, with 8 bases sitting between them. The chain's CDR3 is CASRAGAEAFF. CDR3 in DNA: TGTGCCAGCAGGGCAGGGGCTGAAGCTTTCTTT.

This clonotype has a handful of counts. The junction and the germline gene differ at one end; a read error may be behind it. The CDR3 region is CSARGEQGDGYEQYF. CDR3 in DNA: TGCAGTGCCAGAGGGGAGCAGGGCGATGGGTACGAGCAGTACTTC. This chain joins TRBV20-1 and TRBJ2-7, with D perhaps being TRBD1 or TRBD2 (5 bases each). The CDR3 is 15 amino acids. CDR1 DFQATT and CDR2 SNEGSKA come from the germline V gene (reference sequence).